This paragraph covers one T cell receptor (beta chain) sequence. Which antigen it targets is not known. No base-level quality is on record; no much larger clone is a single base apart. V is cut back by 2 bases and J by 6 bases, with 5 bases in the junction unmatched. The cysteine opens and the phenylalanine closes a CDR3 of 16 amino acids. Only CDR3 DNA is held: 48 bases, read in frame from base 1. Sequences MGHDK (CDR1) and SYGVNS (CDR2) are obtained from the germline V gene. TCR CDR3 regions were amplified from genomic DNA by multiplex PCR using the deep immunoSEQ assay. For each cell subset, the extracted genomic DNA was distributed evenly across all wells of several immunoSEQ 96-well plates, and each plate served as one replicate. Each replicate PCR for sorted subsets received roughly 200 ng genomic DNA, equal to tens of thousands of T cell genomes. Purified libraries were quantified with a Qubit 3.0 fluorometer, sized on a Bioanalyzer 2100, and re-quantified with the KAPA Library Quantification kit. Each immunoSEQ 96-well plate was sequenced on its own single-read 150-cycle Illumina NextSeq 550 flow cell. Regarding the original processing steps: The immunoSEQ output contained only junctional sequences without quality scores, so filtering could not match that applied to full-length reads. Sequences were annotated with PyIR, a Python wrapper for IgBLAST v1.9, and V/J genes and CDR3 were assigned using IMGT germline references. Reads were removed for weak V/J assignments (E-value above 1e-6), missing CDR3, stop codons, out-of-frame junctions, or ambiguous translated residues. V3J clonotypes were defined by identical inferred V gene, J gene, and CDR3 amino acid sequence. Percentage overlap between repertoires was calculated by dividing the number of shared unique clonotypes by the size of the smaller repertoire. RTK rarefaction, the Chao1 estimator, and Recon v2.1 estimates of unobserved clonotypes were used to assess repertoire richness. For all TCRbeta clonotypes obtained by the gDNA method from a few donors, generation probabilities were computed with OLGA. TCRdb re-hosts the immuneACCESS table, in-frame sequences only. Its copies lack some clones; in the studies checked, an unresolved V gene accounts for under half of them, and the cause for the rest is not known. D and trimming were read from the DNA, whereas the V and J calls and clone size are those reported in that table. The sample table lists about 1.1 million clones, 78% of them with a count of one. The ten largest clones take up 0.4% to 0.55% of the sample.

These data originate in a study of shared clonotypes between healthy human individuals (dated by TCRdb to 2019 to 2021). Describing the broader study: Three men and a couple of women, aged 18 to 49 years, made up the cohort. Libraries were prepared and TCR repertoires were sequenced by different laboratories using diverse techniques, in order to increase sequencing depth and limit assay-specific biases. Blood TCR repertoires of about 5 healthy adults were deeply sequenced to estimate repertoire size and the extent of clonotype sharing between individuals. For each donor, three plates each were used for CD4 naive and CD4 memory, two plates were used for CD8 naive, and one plate was used for CD8 memory. Each donor's leukapheresis produced roughly between roughly 0.85 and 10 billion PBMCs.

The donors were healthy, HIV-negative adults who had no recently reported acute infections or vaccinations. All donors were Caucasian adults living in Nashville, Tennessee, USA. CD4+ T cells were enriched by magnetic negative selection, after which naive cells were positively selected on CD45RA and the negative fraction was taken as the memory subset. After blood collection by leukapheresis, PBMCs were isolated using Ficoll-Histopaque density gradient centrifugation and then cryopreserved in the vapor phase of liquid nitrogen. Analytical flow cytometry was used to check the purity and quantity of every magnetically sorted T cell population. From each sorted fraction, genomic DNA was isolated and quantified by UV absorbance on a Nanodrop 2000c. Study-wide findings and limitations: Compared with non-shared clonotypes, the clonotypes found in all four sorted-subset donors had higher generation probabilities. Naive subsets generally had larger estimated clonotype richness than memory subsets. Sharing across a few donors was observed for roughly 5% of naive CD4, less than 4% of naive CD8, 2% to 2.5% of memory CD4, and about 0.39% of memory CD8 clonotypes. The genetic and exposure-history diversity represented was limited by the small number of donors. Sampling was restricted to blood, and TCR repertoires in tissues likely differ from the TCR repertoires found in blood. Pairwise subsampling indicated that sequencing depth was expected to affect the degree of clonotype sharing among donors. Incomplete sequencing was indicated by rarefaction of sorted-subset datasets, despite the large sequencing depth.

Sequenced material: memory CD4+ T cells from PBMCs. The sample's cell subset or site label is to be understood as: CD45RA-negative fraction. The clonotype originates from a man aged 18-30 years in good health. Some clones in this sample may be carry-over from other donors' samples. The V gene is TRBV25-1 and the J gene is TRBJ2-1; a stretch of 12 junction bases matches TRBD2. The nucleotide sequence is TGTGCCAGCAGTGAAAAGTGGACTAGCGGGGCCAATGAGCAGTTCTTC. This gives the protein CASSEKWTSGANEQFF.